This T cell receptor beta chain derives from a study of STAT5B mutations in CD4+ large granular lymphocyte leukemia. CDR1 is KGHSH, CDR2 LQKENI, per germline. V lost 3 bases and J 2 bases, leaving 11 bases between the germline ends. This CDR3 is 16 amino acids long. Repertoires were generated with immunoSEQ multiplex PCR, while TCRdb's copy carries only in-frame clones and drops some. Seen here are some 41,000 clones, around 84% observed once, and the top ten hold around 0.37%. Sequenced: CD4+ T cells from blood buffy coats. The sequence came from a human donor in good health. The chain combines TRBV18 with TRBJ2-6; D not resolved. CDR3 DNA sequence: TGTGCCAGCTCACCGACCAAGGGTACTGGGGCCAACGTCCTGACTTTC. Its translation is CASSPTKGTGANVLTF.